These 27 T cell receptor beta chains share one sample of origin, sequenced in a study of human T cells and chemical hapten exposure. Time point in this sample: patch test 2, 6 weeks after DPC sensitization. Treatment noted: therapeutic diphenylcyclopropenone sensitization with weekly scalp DPC. Each CDR3 protein is one row after TCRdb ran MiXCR on the RACE reads. The sample consists of tens of thousands of distinct CDR3 sequences, 8.5% to 9.5% of them appearing once. The input for sequencing was whole blood, taken in connection with sensitization to the hapten diphenylcyclopropenone (DPC). The receptors stem from a man younger than 40 with alopecia areata. Some clones in this sample may be carry-over from other donors' samples.

This clonotype was seen a handful of times. The chain recombines TRBV7-2 with TRBJ1-1, with D possibly TRBD1 on 6 matching bases. V was shortened by 1 base and J by 11 bases, with 14 bases between the two germline ends. Germline assignment: CDR1 SGHTA and CDR2 FQGNSA. The CDR3 runs 13 residues. CDR3 sequence: CASSLGGRGEAFF. The CDR3 nucleotides read TGTGCCAGCAGCTTAGGAGGCAGGGGCGAGGCTTTCTTT.

This clonotype was counted ten times or more. The chain carries TRBV11-2 and TRBJ2-3; TRBD2 might be the D (7 bases). V was trimmed by 5 bases and J by 5 bases, leaving 17 bases between them. Germline assignment: CDR1 SGHAT and CDR2 FQNNGV. This CDR3 has 15 residues. The CDR3 DNA reads TGTGCCAGCAGCCTGACTAGCCAAGGGGGAGATACGCAGTATTTT. Residues: CASSLTSQGGDTQYF.

The chain combines TRBV9 with TRBJ1-2; 10 nucleotides line up with TRBD1. The CDR3 consists of 15 residues. Trimming at V came to 7 bases and at J to 2 bases, leaving 8 bases not matched to a gene. CDR1 is SGDLS, CDR2 YYNGEE, per germline. The CDR3 loop is CASGTGANVNYGYTF. The DNA for the CDR3 is TGTGCCAGCGGGACAGGGGCGAATGTCAACTATGGCTACACCTTC.

The chain employs TRBV11-2 and TRBJ2-1, with D perhaps TRBD1 (5 bases). Deletions cut 5 bases from V and 1 base from J, with 15 bases between. CDR1 SGHAT and CDR2 FQNNGV come from the germline V gene. This CDR3 has 16 residues. As DNA, the CDR3 is TGTGCCAGCAGCCGCACCCACGGACAATCCTACAATGAGCAGTTCTTC. Amino acid sequence: CASSRTHGQSYNEQFF.

In this sample, this clonotype turned up a few times. The J gene is TRBJ1-2, the V gene TRBV9; 10 positions match TRBD1. Per germline, CDR1 SGDLS and CDR2 YYNGEE. This CDR3 contains 14 residues. J was trimmed by 3 bases and V by 4 bases; bases with no gene match: 3. CDR3 in DNA: TGTGCCAGCAGCCCCGGACAGGGGGACTATGGCTACACCTTC. It is translated as CASSPGQGDYGYTF.

This clonotype was detected many times. The chain combines TRBV4-1 with TRBJ1-1; D may be TRBD1 (6 bases). Between the trimmed V and J ends, which lost 0 bases and 0 bases, there was a span of 8 bases. The CDR3 covers 15 residues. The germline gives CDR1 MGHRA, CDR2 YSYEKL. This CDR3 is CASSQEGALNTEAFF. In DNA, the CDR3 is TGCGCCAGCAGCCAAGAGGGGGCTTTGAACACTGAAGCTTTCTTT.

This clonotype was seen at least ten times. The genes are TRBV6-2 or TRBV6-3 and TRBJ2-7; TRBD1 aligns across 10 bases. The germline gives CDR1 MNHEY, CDR2 SVGEGT. This CDR3 comprises 17 residues. Trimming removed 1 base from V and 4 bases from J; junction bases left unmatched: 10. The CDR3, as DNA: TGTGCCAGCAGTTACTTACCGGGACAGGGGATCTCGTACGAGCAGTACTTC. This translates into CASSYLPGQGISYEQYF.

The chain recombines TRBV7-6 with TRBJ2-1, with D possibly TRBD1 on 5 matching bases. Looked up from germline, CDR1 is SGHVS and CDR2 is FNYEAQ. V was pared by 1 base and J by 9 bases, with 13 bases between. The CDR3 is 14 amino acids. CDR3 sequence: CASSLDARVVEQFF. The DNA of the CDR3 is TGTGCCAGCAGCTTAGATGCCAGGGTAGTTGAGCAGTTCTTC.

This clonotype was recorded a few times. Just one base apart from a much larger clone, this may be a read error. The J gene is TRBJ1-2, the V gene TRBV18, with 7 bases lining up with TRBD1. The CDR3 length is 14 residues. The germline CDR1 and CDR2 sequences are KGHSH and LQKENI. The CDR3 nucleotides are TGTGCCAACTCACCTCAGGGGACAGAGTATGGCTACACCTTC. This encodes CANSPQGTEYGYTF. Together with reference TRBV18 and TRBJ1-2, the CDR3 gives the full variable domain: NAGVMQNPRHLVRRRGQEARLRCSPMKGHSHVYWYRQLPEEGLKFMVYLQKENIIDESGMPKERFSAEFPKEGPSILRIQQVVRGDSAAYFCANSPQGTEYGYTFGSGTRLTVV.

This clonotype has ten or more counts. The chain joins TRBV20-1 to TRBJ2-7; 7 nucleotides line up with TRBD1. CDR3 length equals 19 residues. In germline, CDR1 is DFQATT, CDR2 SNEGSKA (reference sequence). Trimming took 6 bases from V and 0 from J; bases not matched to a gene: 23. The CDR3 protein is CSAKCRDSANSLASYEQYF. CDR3 nucleotide sequence: TGCAGTGCGAAATGCCGGGACAGCGCCAACTCTCTAGCCTCCTACGAGCAGTACTTC.

This clonotype was counted a few times. The chain joins TRBV6-1 to TRBJ2-5, with TRBD2 identical over 11 bases. Germline CDR1 MNHNS, CDR2 SASEGT. Trimming removed 4 bases from V and 3 bases from J; junction bases left unmatched: 4. The CDR3 covers 15 residues. The DNA of the CDR3 is TGTGCCAGCAGTGGGACTAGCGGGCGTGAAGAGACCCAGTACTTC. Its translation: CASSGTSGREETQYF.

This clonotype was observed at least ten times. V gene TRBV30 combines with J gene TRBJ2-3; D unresolved. The CDR3 has 12 residues. The V and J ends lost 3 bases and 8 bases respectively, with 12 bases between them. The germline gives CDR1 GTSNPN, CDR2 SVGIG (reference sequence). The CDR3 sequence: CAWRLPLGTQYF. Here the CDR3 DNA reads TGTGCCTGGAGACTTCCCCTCGGTACGCAGTATTTT. The entire variable domain, with the rest obtained from reference TRBV30 and TRBJ2-3, is as follows: SQTIHQWPATLVQPVGSPLSLECTVEGTSNPNLYWYRQAAGRGLQLLFYSVGIGQISSEVPQNLSASRPQDRQFILSSKKLLLSDSGFYLCAWRLPLGTQYFGPGTRLTVL.

Remarks on this clonotype: A read error may explain this, as a much larger clone is one base away. The genes are TRBV24-1 and TRBJ2-2; D gene unclear. Per germline, CDR1 KGHDR and CDR2 SFDVKD. This CDR3 contains 16 residues. V was shortened by 1 base and J by 0 bases, with 8 bases between the two germline ends. CDR3 protein: CATSDLNAANTGELFF. The CDR3 DNA is TGTGCCACCAGTGATTTAAACGCCGCGAACACCGGGGAGCTGTTTTTT.

This clonotype occurred many times. The CDR3 reads CAWRDRDGYTF. In DNA form, the CDR3 reads TGTGCCTGGAGAGACAGGGATGGCTACACCTTC. The chain joins TRBV30 to TRBJ1-2; TRBD1 matches 7 bases. Unmatched junction bases numbered 1, after V lost 3 bases and J lost 6 bases. This CDR3 is built from 11 residues. In germline, CDR1 is GTSNPN, CDR2 SVGIG (reference sequence).

Only a few counts were recorded for this clonotype. The rearrangement uses TRBV6-2 or TRBV6-3 and TRBJ1-2; D unresolved. The germline gives CDR1 MNHEY, CDR2 SVGEGT. The CDR3 contains 12 residues. V lost 0 bases and J 5 bases, leaving 4 bases between the germline ends. The CDR3 loop is CASSYSTYGYTF. Here the CDR3 DNA reads TGTGCCAGCAGTTACTCCACATATGGCTACACCTTC.

The chain joins TRBV11-2 to TRBJ2-1; 8 nucleotides match TRBD2. CDR3 length equals 16 residues. From germline, CDR1 is SGHAT and CDR2 FQNNGV. Germline trimming cut 2 bases from V and 6 bases from J; bases unmatched to any gene: 9. CDR3 residues: CASSLLTSVTRNEQFF. The CDR3 bases are TGTGCCAGCAGCTTACTGACTAGCGTAACACGCAATGAGCAGTTCTTC.

The count of this clonotype is one. This sequence joins TRBV4-3 and TRBJ2-2; no clear D gene. V dropped 0 bases and J dropped 4 bases, with 12 bases sitting between them. Germline assignment: CDR1 LGHNA and CDR2 YSLEER. The CDR3 spans 16 residues. CDR3 region: CASSQDWARTTGELFF. CDR3 bases: TGCGCCAGCAGCCAAGATTGGGCGCGGACCACCGGGGAGCTGTTTTTT.

At least ten counts were recorded for this clonotype. J is TRBJ2-7 and V is TRBV20-1; 11 positions agree with TRBD1. J was trimmed by 3 bases and V by 3 bases; bases with no gene match: 7. The CDR3 totals 15 residues. Germline CDR1 reads DFQATT; CDR2 reads SNEGSKA (reference sequence). CDR3 loop: CSASRGQGARYEQYF. The CDR3 bases are TGCAGTGCTAGCCGAGGACAGGGGGCCCGCTACGAGCAGTACTTC.

This clonotype was seen a handful of times. V is TRBV7-2 and J is TRBJ1-1; D not resolved. V shed 2 bases and J shed 0 bases, with 7 bases lying between them. CDR3 length: 14 residues. Germline lookup yields CDR1 SGHTA and CDR2 FQGNSA. CDR3 DNA sequence: TGTGCCAGCAGCTTAAATAGAGTGAACACTGAAGCTTTCTTT. Translating it yields CASSLNRVNTEAFF.

This clonotype occurred many times. The rearrangement uses TRBV2 and TRBJ2-4, with no clear D. The CDR3 has 14 residues. The V gene lost 3 bases and the J gene lost 1 base, with 7 bases spanning the gap. Per the germline V gene, CDR1 is SNHLY and CDR2 is FYNNEI. CDR3 residues: CASSERQAKNIQYF. The CDR3 DNA sequence: TGTGCCAGCAGTGAGAGGCAGGCCAAAAACATTCAGTACTTC. The full variable domain, rest sourced from reference TRBV2 and TRBJ2-4, is EPEVTQTPSHQVTQMGQEVILRCVPISNHLYFYWYRQILGQKVEFLVSFYNNEISEKSEIFDDQFSVERPDGSNFTLKIRSTKLEDSAMYFCASSERQAKNIQYFGAGTRLSVL.

This clonotype was recorded many times. This rearrangement joins TRBV20-1 to TRBJ2-1; 8 bases map to TRBD2. After removal of 8 bases from V and 8 bases from J, the junction contained 5 bases not matched to a gene. CDR3 length: 11 residues. Germline V CDR1 and CDR2: DFQATT, SNEGSKA (reference sequence). CDR3: CSQIAGYEQFF. The DNA for the CDR3 is TGCAGTCAAATAGCGGGATATGAGCAGTTCTTC.

This clonotype was found a few times. The chain has TRBV20-1 and TRBJ1-2; 9 nucleotides agree with TRBD1. CDR3 size: 13 residues. After removal of 3 bases from V and 8 bases from J, the junction contained 7 bases not matched to a gene. Germline CDR1 and CDR2: DFQATT and SNEGSKA (reference sequence). The CDR3 is CSASPGQGIGYTF. As DNA, the CDR3 is TGCAGTGCTAGTCCGGGACAGGGTATCGGCTACACCTTC.

This clonotype came up a few times. The V and J genes are TRBV6-2 or TRBV6-3 and TRBJ1-6; D is ambiguous. The CDR3 runs 13 residues. V was shortened by 2 bases and J by 10 bases, with 9 bases between the two germline ends. Germline CDR1 MNHEY, CDR2 SVGEGT. For the CDR3, the DNA is TGTGCCAGCAGTTACGTCGACGGGTCACCCCTCCACTTT. Its protein is CASSYVDGSPLHF.

This clonotype has ten or more counts. The CDR3 spells CASSDRPGEETQYF. The CDR3 bases are TGTGCCAGCAGTGATAGACCCGGCGAAGAGACCCAGTACTTC. The chain uses TRBV27 and TRBJ2-5; D is uncertain. CDR3 size: 14 residues. Germline CDR1 MNHEY, CDR2 SMNVEV (reference sequence). The V and J ends lost 5 bases and 3 bases respectively, with 13 bases between them.

This chain links TRBV7-9 with TRBJ1-1, with 9 bases matching TRBD1. Germline V gene lookup returns CDR1 SEHNR and CDR2 FQNEAQ (reference sequence). J lost 5 bases, V lost 6 bases, and 4 bases had no gene match. The CDR3 runs to 13 residues. CDR3 DNA sequence: TGTGCCAGCAGACCCGGACAGGGGACTGAAGCTTTCTTT. As protein: CASRPGQGTEAFF.

The chain couples TRBV5-1 to TRBJ2-1; 10 bases align to TRBD1. The germline gives CDR1 SGHRS, CDR2 YFSETQ. The CDR3 length is 15 residues. V was pared by 4 bases and J by 7 bases, with 8 bases of the junction left unmatched. The CDR3 region has the DNA TGCGCCAGCAGCCCTGGACAGGGGGACAAAAATGAGCAGTTCTTC. Encoded protein: CASSPGQGDKNEQFF.

The chain combines TRBV10-3 with TRBJ2-3, with 8 positions matching TRBD2. The CDR3 sequence is 15 residues long. CDR1 ENHRY and CDR2 SYGVKD come from the germline V gene. The V gene end was trimmed by 6 bases and the J gene end by 1 base; junction bases not matched to a gene: 6. The CDR3, as DNA: TGTGCCATCAGCGCCCGAGCGGGGGGCACAGATACGCAGTATTTT. Residues: CAISARAGGTDTQYF.